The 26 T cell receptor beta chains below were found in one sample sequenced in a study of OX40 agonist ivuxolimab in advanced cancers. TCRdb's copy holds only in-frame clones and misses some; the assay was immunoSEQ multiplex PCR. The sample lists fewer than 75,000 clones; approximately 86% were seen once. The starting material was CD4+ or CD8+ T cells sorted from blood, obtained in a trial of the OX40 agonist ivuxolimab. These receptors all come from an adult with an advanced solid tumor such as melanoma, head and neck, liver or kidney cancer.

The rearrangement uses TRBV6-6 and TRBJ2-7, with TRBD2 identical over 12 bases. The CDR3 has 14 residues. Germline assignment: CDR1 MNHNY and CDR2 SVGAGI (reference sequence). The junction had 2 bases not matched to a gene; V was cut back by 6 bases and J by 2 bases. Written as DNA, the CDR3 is TGTGCCAGCAGCAGACTAGCGGGGGCCTACGAGCAGTACTTC. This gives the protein CASSRLAGAYEQYF.

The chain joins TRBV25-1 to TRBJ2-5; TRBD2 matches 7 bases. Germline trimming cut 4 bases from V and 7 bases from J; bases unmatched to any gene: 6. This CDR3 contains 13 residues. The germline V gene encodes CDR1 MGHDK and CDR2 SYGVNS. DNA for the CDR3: TGTGCCAGCAGTGGCGGTGGGGGGGGGACCCAGTACTTC. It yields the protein CASSGGGGGTQYF.

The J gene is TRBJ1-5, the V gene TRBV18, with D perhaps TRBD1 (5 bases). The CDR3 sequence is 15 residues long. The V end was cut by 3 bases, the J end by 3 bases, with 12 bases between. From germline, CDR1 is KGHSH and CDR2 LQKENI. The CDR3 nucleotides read TGTGCCAGCTCACCCGGGACTGATCTCAATCAGCCCCAGCATTTT. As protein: CASSPGTDLNQPQHF.

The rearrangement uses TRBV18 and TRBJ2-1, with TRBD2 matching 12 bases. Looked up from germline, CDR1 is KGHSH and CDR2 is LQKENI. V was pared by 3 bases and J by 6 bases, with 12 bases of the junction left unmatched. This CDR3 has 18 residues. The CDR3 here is CASSPNTPGTSGRNEQFF. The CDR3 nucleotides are TGTGCCAGCTCACCGAATACTCCCGGGACTAGCGGGCGCAATGAGCAGTTCTTC.

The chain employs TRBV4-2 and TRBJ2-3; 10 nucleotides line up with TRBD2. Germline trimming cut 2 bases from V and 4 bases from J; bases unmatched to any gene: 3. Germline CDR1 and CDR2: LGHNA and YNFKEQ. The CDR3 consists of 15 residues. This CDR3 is CASSQSSGSPDTQYF. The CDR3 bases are TGTGCCAGCAGCCAATCTAGCGGGAGTCCAGATACGCAGTATTTT.

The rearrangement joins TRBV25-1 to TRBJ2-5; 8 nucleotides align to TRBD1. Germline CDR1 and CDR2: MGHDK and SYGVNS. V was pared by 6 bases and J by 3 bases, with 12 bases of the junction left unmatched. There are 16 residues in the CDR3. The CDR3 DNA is TGTGCCAGCAGGCCTACTATCGGGACAGGCAAAGAGACCCAGTACTTC. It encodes CASRPTIGTGKETQYF.

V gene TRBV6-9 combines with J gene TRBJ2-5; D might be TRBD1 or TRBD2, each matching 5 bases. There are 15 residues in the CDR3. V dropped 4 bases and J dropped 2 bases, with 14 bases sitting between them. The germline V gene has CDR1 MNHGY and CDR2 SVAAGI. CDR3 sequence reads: CASSWDGRPQETQYF. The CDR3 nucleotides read TGTGCCAGCAGTTGGGACGGAAGACCGCAAGAGACCCAGTACTTC.

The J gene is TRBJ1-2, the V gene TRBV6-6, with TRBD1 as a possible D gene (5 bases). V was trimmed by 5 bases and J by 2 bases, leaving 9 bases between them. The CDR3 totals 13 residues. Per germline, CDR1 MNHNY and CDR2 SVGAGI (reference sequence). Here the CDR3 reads CASSPDRNYGYTF. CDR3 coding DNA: TGTGCCAGCAGTCCCGACAGAAACTATGGCTACACCTTC.

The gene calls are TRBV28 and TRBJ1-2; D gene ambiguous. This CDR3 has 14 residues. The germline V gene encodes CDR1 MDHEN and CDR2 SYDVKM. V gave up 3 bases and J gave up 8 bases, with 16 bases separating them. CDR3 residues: CASSLGHNRYGYTF. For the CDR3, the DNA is TGTGCCAGCAGTTTGGGTCACAATAGATACGGCTACACCTTC.

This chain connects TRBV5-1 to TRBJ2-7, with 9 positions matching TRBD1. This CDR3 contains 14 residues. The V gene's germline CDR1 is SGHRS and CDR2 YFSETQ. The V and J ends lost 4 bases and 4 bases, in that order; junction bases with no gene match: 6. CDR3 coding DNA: TGCGCCAGCAGCGACAAGACAGGGGGATACGAGCAGTACTTC. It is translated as CASSDKTGGYEQYF. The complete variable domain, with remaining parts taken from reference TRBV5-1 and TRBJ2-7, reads KAGVTQTPRYLIKTRGQQVTLSCSPISGHRSVSWYQQTPGQGLQFLFEYFSETQRNKGNFPGRFSGRQFSNSRSEMNVSTLELGDSALYLCASSDKTGGYEQYFGPGTRLTVT.

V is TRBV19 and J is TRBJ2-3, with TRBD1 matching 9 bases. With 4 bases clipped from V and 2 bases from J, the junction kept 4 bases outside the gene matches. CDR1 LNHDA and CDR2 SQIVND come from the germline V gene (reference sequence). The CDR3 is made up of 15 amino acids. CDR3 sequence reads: CASSNGQGFTDTQYF. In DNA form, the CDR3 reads TGTGCCAGTAGTAACGGACAGGGGTTCACAGATACGCAGTATTTT.

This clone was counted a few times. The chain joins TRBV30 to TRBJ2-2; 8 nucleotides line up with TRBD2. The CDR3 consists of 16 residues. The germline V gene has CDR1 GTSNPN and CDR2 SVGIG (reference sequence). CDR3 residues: CAVNSASGSGTGELFF. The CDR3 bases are TGTGCGGTGAATTCGGCCAGCGGGAGCGGTACCGGGGAGCTGTTTTTT.

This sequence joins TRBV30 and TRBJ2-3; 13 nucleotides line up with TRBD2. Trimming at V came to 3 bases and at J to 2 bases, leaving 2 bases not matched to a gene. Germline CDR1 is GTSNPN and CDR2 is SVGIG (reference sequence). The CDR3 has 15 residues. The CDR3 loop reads CAWSGTSGNTDTQYF. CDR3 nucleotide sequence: TGTGCCTGGAGCGGGACTAGCGGGAACACAGATACGCAGTATTTT. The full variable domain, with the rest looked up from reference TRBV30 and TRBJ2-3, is SQTIHQWPATLVQPVGSPLSLECTVEGTSNPNLYWYRQAAGRGLQLLFYSVGIGQISSEVPQNLSASRPQDRQFILSSKKLLLSDSGFYLCAWSGTSGNTDTQYFGPGTRLTVL.

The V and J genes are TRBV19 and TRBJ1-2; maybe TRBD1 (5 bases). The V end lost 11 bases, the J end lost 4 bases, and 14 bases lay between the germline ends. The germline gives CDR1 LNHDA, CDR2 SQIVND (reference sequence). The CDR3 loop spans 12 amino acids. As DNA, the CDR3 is TGTGCCTCAAGCGGGGGGATCTATGGCTACACCTTC. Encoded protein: CASSGGIYGYTF.

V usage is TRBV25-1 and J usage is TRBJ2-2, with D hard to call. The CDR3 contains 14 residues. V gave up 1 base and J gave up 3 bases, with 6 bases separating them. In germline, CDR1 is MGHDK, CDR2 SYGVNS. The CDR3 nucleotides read TGTGCCAGCAGTGAATGGAGAGACACCGGGGAGCTGTTTTTT. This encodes CASSEWRDTGELFF.

The CDR3 DNA reads TGTGCCAGCACACACGGTTACGAGCAGTACTTC. Translating gives CASTHGYEQYF. The chain is built from TRBV6-5 and TRBJ2-7; D gene uncertain. The germline V gene has CDR1 MNHEY and CDR2 SVGAGI. The CDR3 loop spans 11 amino acids. Trimming cost V 7 bases and J 4 bases, with 8 bases left between them.

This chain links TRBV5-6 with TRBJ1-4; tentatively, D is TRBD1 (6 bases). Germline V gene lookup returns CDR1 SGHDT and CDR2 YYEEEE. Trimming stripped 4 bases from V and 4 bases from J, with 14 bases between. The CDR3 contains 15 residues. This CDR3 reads CASSLLQGNNEKLFF. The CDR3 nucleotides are TGTGCCAGCAGCCTGCTTCAGGGGAATAATGAAAAACTGTTTTTT.

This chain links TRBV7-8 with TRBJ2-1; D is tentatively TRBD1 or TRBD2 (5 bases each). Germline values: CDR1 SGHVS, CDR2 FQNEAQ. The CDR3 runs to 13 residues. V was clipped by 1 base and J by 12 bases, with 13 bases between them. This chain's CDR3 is CASSLEWGSGQFF. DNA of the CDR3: TGTGCCAGCAGCTTAGAATGGGGGTCCGGGCAGTTCTTC.

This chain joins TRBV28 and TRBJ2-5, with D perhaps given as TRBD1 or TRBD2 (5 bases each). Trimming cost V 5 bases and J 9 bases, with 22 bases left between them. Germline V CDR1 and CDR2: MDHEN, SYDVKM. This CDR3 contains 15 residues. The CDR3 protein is CASSLPGRGVMAQYF. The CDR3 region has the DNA TGTGCCAGCAGTCTTCCGGGACGGGGTGTTATGGCCCAGTACTTC.

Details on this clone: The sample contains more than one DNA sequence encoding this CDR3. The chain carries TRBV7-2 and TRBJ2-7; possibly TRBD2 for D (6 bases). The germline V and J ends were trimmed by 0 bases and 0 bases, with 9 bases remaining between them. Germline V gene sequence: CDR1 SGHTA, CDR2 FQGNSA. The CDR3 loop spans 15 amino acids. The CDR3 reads CASSLAGGPSYEQYF. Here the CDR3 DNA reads TGTGCCAGCAGCTTAGCGGGAGGCCCCTCCTACGAGCAGTACTTC.

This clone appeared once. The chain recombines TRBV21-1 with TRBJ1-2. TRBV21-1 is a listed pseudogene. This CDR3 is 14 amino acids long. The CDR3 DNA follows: TGTGCCAGCAGCAAATTACCTTTGAGGTATGGCTACACCTTC. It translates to CASSKLPLRYGYTF.

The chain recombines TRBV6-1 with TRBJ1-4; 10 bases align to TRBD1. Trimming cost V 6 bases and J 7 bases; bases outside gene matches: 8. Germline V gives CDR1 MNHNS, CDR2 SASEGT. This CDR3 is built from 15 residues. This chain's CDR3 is CASSLRQGASEKLFF. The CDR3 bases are TGTGCCAGCAGCCTGCGACAGGGGGCCTCTGAAAAACTGTTTTTT.

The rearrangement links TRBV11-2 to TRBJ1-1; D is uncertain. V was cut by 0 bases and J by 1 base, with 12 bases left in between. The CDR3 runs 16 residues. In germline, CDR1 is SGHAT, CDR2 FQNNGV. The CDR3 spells CASSLDLGRGNTEAFF. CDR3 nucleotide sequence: TGTGCCAGCAGCTTAGATCTGGGTCGGGGGAACACTGAAGCTTTCTTT.

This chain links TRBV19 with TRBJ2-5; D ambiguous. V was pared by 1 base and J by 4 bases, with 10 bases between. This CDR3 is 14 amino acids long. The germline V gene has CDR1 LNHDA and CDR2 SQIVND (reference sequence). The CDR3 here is CASSIVEQPETQYF. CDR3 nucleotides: TGTGCCAGTAGTATAGTGGAACAGCCAGAGACCCAGTACTTC.

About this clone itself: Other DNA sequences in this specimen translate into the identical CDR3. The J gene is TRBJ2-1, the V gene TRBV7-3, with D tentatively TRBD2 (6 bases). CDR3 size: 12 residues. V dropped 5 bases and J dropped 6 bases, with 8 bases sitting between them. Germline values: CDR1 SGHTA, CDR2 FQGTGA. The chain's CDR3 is CASSRSGNEQFF. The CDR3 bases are TGTGCCAGCAGCCGTAGCGGCAATGAGCAGTTCTTC. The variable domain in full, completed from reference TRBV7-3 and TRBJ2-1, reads GAGVSQTPSNKVTEKGKYVELRCDPISGHTALYWYRQSLGQGPEFLIYFQGTGAADDSGLPNDRFFAVRPEGSVSTLKIQRTERGDSAVYLCASSRSGNEQFFGPGTRLTVL.

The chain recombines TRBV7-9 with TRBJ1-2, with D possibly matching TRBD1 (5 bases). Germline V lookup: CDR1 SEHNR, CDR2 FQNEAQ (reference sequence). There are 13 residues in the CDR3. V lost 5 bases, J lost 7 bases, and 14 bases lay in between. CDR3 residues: CASSETGTAGYTF. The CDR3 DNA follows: TGTGCCAGCAGCGAGACCGGGACTGCTGGCTACACCTTC.